This record covers a single TCR beta chain. Its antigen is undetermined. The junction shows a germline mismatch at one end, possibly a read error. Germline V CDR1 and CDR2: SSHAT, FNYEAQ (reference sequence). The CDR3 runs 15 residues. These data come from a study of OX40 agonist ivuxolimab in advanced cancers. Only in-frame clones appear in the TCRdb table, and some are missing; sequencing was by immunoSEQ multiplex PCR. The sample shows tens of thousands of clones, 79% of them seen only once. Notes on the study in general: CD4+ and CD8+ blood T cells expanded clonally by week 6 at 0.1 to 3.0 mg/kg.

This clonotype was sampled from an adult with an advanced solid tumor such as melanoma, head and neck, liver or kidney cancer. The source was CD4+ or CD8+ T cells sorted from blood, collected in a trial of the OX40 agonist ivuxolimab. V gene TRBV7-7 combines with J gene TRBJ2-2; possibly TRBD2 for D (6 bases). In nucleotides, the CDR3 is TGTGCTAGCAGCACCCGGGACTTTAACACCGGGGAGCTGTTTTTT. Its translation: CASSTRDFNTGELFF. Full variable domain (missing parts from reference TRBV7-7 and TRBJ2-2): GAGVSQSPRYKVTKRGQDVTLRCDPISSHATLYWYQQALGQGPEFLTYFNYEAQPDKSGLPSDRFSAERPEGSISTLTIQRTEQRDSAMYRCASSTRDFNTGELFFGEGSRLTVL.